This T cell receptor beta chain was sequenced during a study of PD-1 blockade in mismatch repair-deficient tumors. J was trimmed by 9 bases and V by 9 bases; bases with no gene match: 10. The CDR3 has 14 amino acids. Germline-derived CDR1 and CDR2 are SGHNT and YYREEE (reference sequence). Clones were read by immunoSEQ multiplex PCR, and TCRdb kept only the in-frame ones, dropping some. The top ten hold more than 3% of the sample, which has roughly 48,000 clones, around three quarters seen once. The source of this sequence is an adult with mismatch repair-deficient cancer. Material: PBMCs, obtained before pembrolizumab treatment. J is TRBJ2-1 and V is TRBV5-4, with TRBD2 matching over 12 bases. CDR3 DNA: TGTGCCACCACGACTAGCGGGAGCGGTCGTGAGCAGTTCTTC. As protein: CATTTSGSGREQFF.